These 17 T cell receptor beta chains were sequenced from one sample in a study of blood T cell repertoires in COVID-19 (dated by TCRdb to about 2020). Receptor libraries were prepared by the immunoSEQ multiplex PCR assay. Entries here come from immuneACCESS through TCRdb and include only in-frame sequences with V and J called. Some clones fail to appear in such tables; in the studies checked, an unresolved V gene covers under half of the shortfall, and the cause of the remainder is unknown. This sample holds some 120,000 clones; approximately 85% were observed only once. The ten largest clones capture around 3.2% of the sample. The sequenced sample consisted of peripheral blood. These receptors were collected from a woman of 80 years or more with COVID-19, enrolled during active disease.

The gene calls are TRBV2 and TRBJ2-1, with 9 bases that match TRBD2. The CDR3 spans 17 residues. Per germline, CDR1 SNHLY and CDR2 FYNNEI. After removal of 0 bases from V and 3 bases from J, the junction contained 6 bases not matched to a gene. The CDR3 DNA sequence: TGTGCCAGCAGTGAAGCGCTGAGTAGCGGGAGCTACAATGAGCAGTTCTTC. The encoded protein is CASSEALSSGSYNEQFF. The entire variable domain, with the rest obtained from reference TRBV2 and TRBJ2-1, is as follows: EPEVTQTPSHQVTQMGQEVILRCVPISNHLYFYWYRQILGQKVEFLVSFYNNEISEKSEIFDDQFSVERPDGSNFTLKIRSTKLEDSAMYFCASSEALSSGSYNEQFFGPGTRLTVL.

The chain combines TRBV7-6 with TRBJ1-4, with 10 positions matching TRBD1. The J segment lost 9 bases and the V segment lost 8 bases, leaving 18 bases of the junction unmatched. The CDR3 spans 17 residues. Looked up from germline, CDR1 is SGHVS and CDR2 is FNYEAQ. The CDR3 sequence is CASGAGTGVGLQQKLFF. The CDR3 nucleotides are TGTGCCAGCGGAGCCGGGACAGGGGTAGGATTGCAGCAAAAACTGTTTTTT.

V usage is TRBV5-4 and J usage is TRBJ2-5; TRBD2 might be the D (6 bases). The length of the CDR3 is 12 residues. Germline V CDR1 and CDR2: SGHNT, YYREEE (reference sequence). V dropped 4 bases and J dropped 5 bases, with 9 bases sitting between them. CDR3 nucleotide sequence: TGTGCCAGCAGCCTCCGGGGGGAGACCCAGTACTTC. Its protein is CASSLRGETQYF.

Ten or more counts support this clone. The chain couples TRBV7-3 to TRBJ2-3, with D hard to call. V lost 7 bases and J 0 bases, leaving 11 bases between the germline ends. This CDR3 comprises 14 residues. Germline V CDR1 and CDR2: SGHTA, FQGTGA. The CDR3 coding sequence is TGTGCCAGCAACCGCGGTTCTAGCACAGATACGCAGTATTTT. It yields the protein CASNRGSSTDTQYF. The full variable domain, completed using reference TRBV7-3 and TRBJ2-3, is GAGVSQTPSNKVTEKGKYVELRCDPISGHTALYWYRQSLGQGPEFLIYFQGTGAADDSGLPNDRFFAVRPEGSVSTLKIQRTERGDSAVYLCASNRGSSTDTQYFGPGTRLTVL.

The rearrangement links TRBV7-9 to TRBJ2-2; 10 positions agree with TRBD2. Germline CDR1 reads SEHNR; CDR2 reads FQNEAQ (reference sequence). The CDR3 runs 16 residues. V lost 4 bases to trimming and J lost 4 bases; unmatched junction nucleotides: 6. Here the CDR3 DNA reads TGTGCCAGCAGCTCCATAGCGGGAGGCTCCACCGGGGAGCTGTTTTTT. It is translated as CASSSIAGGSTGELFF.

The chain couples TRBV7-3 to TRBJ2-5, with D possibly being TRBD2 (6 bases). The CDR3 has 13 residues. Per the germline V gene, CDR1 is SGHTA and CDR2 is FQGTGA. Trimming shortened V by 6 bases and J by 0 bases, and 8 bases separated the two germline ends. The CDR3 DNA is TGTGCCAGCAGTCGGGGGAACCAAGAGACCCAGTACTTC. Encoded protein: CASSRGNQETQYF.

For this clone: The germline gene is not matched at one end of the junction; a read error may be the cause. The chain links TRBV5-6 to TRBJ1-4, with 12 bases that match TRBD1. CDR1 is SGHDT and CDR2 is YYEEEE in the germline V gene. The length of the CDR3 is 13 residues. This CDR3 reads CASSWDRGRLIVF. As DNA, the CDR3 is TGTGCCAGCAGCTGGGACAGGGGGCGTTTGATCGTTTTT.

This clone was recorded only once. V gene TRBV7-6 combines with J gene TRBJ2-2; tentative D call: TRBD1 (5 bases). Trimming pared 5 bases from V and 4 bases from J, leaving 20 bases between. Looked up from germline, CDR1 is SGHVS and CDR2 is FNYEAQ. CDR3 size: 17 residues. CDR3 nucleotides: TGTGCCAGCAGCCCTGATGGGCAGGGAAGTCGCACCGGGGAGCTGTTTTTT. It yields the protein CASSPDGQGSRTGELFF.

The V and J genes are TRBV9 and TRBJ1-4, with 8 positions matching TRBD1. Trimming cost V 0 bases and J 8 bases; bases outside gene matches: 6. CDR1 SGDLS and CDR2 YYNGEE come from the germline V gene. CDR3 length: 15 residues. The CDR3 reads CASSVGGTGGEKLFF. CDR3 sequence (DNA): TGTGCCAGCAGCGTAGGGGGGACAGGTGGCGAAAAACTGTTTTTT.

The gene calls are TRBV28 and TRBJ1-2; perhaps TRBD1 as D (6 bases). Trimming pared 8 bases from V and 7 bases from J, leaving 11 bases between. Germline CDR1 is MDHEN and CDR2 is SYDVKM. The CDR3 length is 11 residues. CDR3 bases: TGTGCCAGCGAGGGGGAAGCTGGCTACACCTTC. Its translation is CASEGEAGYTF.

CDR3 sequence: CASVGSGRESSYNEQFF. The CDR3, as DNA: TGTGCCAGCGTCGGTAGCGGGAGGGAGAGCTCCTACAATGAGCAGTTCTTC. This chain joins TRBV28 and TRBJ2-1; 11 bases fit TRBD2. The CDR3 has 17 amino acids. V lost 8 bases to trimming and J lost 0 bases; unmatched junction nucleotides: 9. Per the germline V gene, CDR1 is MDHEN and CDR2 is SYDVKM. Complete variable domain (other parts from reference TRBV28 and TRBJ2-1): DVKVTQSSRYLVKRTGEKVFLECVQDMDHENMFWYRQDPGLGLRLIYFSYDVKMKEKGDIPEGYSVSREKKERFSLILESASTNQTSMYLCASVGSGRESSYNEQFFGPGTRLTVL.

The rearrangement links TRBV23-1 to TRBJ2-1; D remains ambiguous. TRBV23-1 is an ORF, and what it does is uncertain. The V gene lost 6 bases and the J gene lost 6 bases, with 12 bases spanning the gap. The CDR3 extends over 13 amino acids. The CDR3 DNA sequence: TGCGCCAGCAGCTTAAGCGAGAGCAATGAGCAGTTCTTC. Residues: CASSLSESNEQFF.

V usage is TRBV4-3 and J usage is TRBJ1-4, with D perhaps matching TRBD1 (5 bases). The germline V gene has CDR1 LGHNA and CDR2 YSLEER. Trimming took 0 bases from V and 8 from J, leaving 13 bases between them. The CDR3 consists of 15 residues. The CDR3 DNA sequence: TGCGCCAGCAGCCAAGATTTGAGGGAGGGGGAAAAACTGTTTTTT. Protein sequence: CASSQDLREGEKLFF.

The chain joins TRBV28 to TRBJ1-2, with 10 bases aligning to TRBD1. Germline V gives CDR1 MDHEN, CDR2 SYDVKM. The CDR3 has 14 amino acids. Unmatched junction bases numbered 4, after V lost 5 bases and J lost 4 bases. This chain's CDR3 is CASSRQGATYGYTF. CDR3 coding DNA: TGTGCCAGCAGTAGACAGGGGGCTACCTATGGCTACACCTTC.

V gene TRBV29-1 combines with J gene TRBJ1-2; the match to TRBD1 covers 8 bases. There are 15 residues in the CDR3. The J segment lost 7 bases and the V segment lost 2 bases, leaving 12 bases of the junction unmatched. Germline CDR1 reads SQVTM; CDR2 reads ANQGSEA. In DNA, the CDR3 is TGCAGCGTTGAACTTGGAGCAGGGGGCGTTGGTGGCTACACCTTC. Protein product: CSVELGAGGVGGYTF. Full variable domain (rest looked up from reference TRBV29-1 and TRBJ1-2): SAVISQKPSRDICQRGTSLTIQCQVDSQVTMMFWYRQQPGQSLTLIATANQGSEATYESGFVIDKFPISRPNLTFSTLTVSNMSPEDSSIYLCSVELGAGGVGGYTFGSGTRLTVV.

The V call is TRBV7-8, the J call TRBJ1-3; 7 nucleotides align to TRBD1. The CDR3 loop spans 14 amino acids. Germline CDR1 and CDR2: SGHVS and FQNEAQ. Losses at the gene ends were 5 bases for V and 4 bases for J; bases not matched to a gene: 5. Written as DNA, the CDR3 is TGTGCCAGCAGCCAAGACAGGGCCGGAAACACCATATATTTT. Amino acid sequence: CASSQDRAGNTIYF.

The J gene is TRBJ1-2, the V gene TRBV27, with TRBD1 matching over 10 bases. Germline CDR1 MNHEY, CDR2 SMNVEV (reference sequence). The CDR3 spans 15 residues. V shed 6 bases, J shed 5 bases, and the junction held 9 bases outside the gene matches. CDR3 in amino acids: CASRPSPGQGYGYTF. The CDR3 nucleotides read TGTGCCAGCAGGCCCTCTCCGGGACAGGGGTATGGCTACACCTTC.